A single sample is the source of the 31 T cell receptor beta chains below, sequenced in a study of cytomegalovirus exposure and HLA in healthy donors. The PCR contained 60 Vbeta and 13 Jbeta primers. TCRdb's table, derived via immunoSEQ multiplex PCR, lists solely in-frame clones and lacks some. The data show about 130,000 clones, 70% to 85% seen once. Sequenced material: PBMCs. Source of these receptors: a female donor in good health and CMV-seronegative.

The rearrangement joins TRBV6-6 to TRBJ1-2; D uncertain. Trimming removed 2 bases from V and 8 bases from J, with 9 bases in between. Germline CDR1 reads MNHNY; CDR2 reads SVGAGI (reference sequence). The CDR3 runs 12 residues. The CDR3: CASSYEGQGYTF. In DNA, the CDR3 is TGTGCCAGCAGTTACGAGGGTCAAGGCTACACCTTC.

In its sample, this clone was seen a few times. CDR3 region: CAWSRDRGPGTEAFF. CDR3 bases: TGTGCCTGGAGCCGGGACAGGGGGCCTGGCACTGAAGCTTTCTTT. This chain uses TRBV30 with TRBJ1-1; 12 nucleotides agree with TRBD1. Germline V gives CDR1 GTSNPN, CDR2 SVGIG (reference sequence). V shed 3 bases, J shed 4 bases, and the junction held 6 bases outside the gene matches. The CDR3 is made up of 15 amino acids.

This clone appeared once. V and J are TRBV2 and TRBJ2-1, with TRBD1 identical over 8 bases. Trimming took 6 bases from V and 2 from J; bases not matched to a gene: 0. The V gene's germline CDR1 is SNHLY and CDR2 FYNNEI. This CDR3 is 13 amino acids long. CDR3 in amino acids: CASRDRAYNEQFF. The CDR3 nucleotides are TGTGCCAGCAGGGACAGGGCCTACAATGAGCAGTTCTTC.

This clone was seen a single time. CDR3 loop: CASSLRTGYQETQYF. CDR3 nucleotide sequence: TGTGCCAGCAGCCTCCGGACAGGGTACCAAGAGACCCAGTACTTC. The chain joins TRBV7-2 to TRBJ2-5; TRBD1 agrees at 8 bases. V lost 5 bases to trimming and J lost 0 bases; unmatched junction nucleotides: 5. Germline-derived CDR1 and CDR2 are SGHTA and FQGNSA. This CDR3 comprises 15 residues.

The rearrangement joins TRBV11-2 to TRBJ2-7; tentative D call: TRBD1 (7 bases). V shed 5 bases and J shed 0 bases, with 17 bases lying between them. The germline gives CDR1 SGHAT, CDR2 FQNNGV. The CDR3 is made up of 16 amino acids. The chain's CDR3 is CASSIWTGGFSYEQYF. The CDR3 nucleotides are TGTGCCAGCAGCATTTGGACAGGAGGGTTCTCCTACGAGCAGTACTTC.

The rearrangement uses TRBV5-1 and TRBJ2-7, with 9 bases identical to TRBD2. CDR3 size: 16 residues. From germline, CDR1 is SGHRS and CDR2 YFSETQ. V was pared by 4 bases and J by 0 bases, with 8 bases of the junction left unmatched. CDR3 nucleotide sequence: TGCGCCAGCAGCCCGGCTGAACTAGCGGGCTCCTACGAGCAGTACTTC. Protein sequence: CASSPAELAGSYEQYF.

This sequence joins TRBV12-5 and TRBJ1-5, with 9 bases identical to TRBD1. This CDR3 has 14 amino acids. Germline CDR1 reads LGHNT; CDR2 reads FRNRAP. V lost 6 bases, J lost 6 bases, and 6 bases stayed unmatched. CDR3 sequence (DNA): TGTGCTAGTGGCCAGGACAGGGGAAGTCAGCCCCAGCATTTT. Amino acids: CASGQDRGSQPQHF.

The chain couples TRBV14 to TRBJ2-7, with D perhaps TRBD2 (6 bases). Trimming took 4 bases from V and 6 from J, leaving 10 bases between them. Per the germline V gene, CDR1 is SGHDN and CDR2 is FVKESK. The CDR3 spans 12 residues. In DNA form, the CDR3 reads TGTGCCAGCAGCCCCTTGGGGGGCGAGCAGTACTTC. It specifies CASSPLGGEQYF.

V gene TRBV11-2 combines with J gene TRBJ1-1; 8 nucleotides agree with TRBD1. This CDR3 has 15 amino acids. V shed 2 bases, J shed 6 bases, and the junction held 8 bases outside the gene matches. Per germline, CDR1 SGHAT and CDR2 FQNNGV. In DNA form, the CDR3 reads TGTGCCAGCAGCTTATTACAGGGGGAAGGGGCTGAAGCTTTCTTT. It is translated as CASSLLQGEGAEAFF.

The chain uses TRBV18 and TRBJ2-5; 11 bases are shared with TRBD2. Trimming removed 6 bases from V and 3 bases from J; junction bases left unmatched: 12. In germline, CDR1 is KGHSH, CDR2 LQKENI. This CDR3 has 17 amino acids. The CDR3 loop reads CASSPFSGRAAEETQYF. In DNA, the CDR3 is TGTGCCAGCTCCCCCTTTAGCGGGAGGGCGGCGGAAGAGACCCAGTACTTC.

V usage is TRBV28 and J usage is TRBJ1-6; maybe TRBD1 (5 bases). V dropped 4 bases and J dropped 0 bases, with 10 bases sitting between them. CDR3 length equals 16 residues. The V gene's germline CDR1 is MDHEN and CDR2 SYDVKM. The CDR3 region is CASSSGWSSYNSPLHF. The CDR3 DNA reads TGTGCCAGCAGTTCAGGGTGGAGCTCCTATAATTCACCCCTCCACTTT.

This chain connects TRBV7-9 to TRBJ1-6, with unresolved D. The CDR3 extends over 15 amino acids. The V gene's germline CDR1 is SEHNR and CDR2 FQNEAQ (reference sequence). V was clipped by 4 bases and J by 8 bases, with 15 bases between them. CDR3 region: CASSSRTRSHSPLHF. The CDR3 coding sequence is TGTGCCAGCAGCTCGCGGACTAGGTCCCATTCACCCCTCCACTTT.

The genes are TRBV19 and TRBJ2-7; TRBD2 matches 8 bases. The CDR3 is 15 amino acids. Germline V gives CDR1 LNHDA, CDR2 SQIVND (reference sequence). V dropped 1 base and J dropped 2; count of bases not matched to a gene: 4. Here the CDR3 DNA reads TGTGCCAGTAGTATAGGTAGCGGGAAGACCTACGAGCAGTACTTC. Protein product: CASSIGSGKTYEQYF.

The CDR3 region is CASSGGTGPETQYF. DNA of the CDR3: TGTGCCAGCAGCGGAGGGACAGGGCCCGAGACCCAGTACTTC. The chain uses TRBV9 and TRBJ2-5; 9 nucleotides match TRBD1. CDR1 and CDR2 from the germline V gene are SGDLS and YYNGEE. Trimming took 3 bases from V and 5 from J; bases not matched to a gene: 5. The CDR3 consists of 14 residues.

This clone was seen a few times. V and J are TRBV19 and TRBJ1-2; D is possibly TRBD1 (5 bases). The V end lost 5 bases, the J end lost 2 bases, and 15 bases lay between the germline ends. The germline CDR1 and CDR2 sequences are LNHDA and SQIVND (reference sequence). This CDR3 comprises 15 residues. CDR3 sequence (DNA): TGTGCCAGTAGTCCCCGGGGGGGGACCAACTATGGCTACACCTTC. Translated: CASSPRGGTNYGYTF.

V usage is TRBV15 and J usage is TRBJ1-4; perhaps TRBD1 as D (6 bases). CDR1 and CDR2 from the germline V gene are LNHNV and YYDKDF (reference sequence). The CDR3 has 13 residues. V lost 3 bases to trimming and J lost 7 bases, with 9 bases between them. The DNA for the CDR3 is TGTGCCACCAGCAGCGACAGGTTTGAAAAACTGTTTTTT. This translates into CATSSDRFEKLFF.

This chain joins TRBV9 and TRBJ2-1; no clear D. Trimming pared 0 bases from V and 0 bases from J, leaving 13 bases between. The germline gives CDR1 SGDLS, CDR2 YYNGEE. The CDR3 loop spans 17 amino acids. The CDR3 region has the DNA TGTGCCAGCAGCGTAGCTACAGCCCCCAGCTCCTACAATGAGCAGTTCTTC. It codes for CASSVATAPSSYNEQFF.

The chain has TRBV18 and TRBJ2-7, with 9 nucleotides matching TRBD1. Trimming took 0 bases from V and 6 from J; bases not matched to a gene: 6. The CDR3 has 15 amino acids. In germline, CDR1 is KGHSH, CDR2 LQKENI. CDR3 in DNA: TGTGCCAGCTCACCACCAGGAGGGGACAGGGCCGAGCAGTACTTC. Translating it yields CASSPPGGDRAEQYF.

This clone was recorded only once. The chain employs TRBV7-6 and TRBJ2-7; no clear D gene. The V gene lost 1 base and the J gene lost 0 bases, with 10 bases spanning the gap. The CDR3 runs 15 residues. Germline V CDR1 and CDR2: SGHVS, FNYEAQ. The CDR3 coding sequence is TGTGCCAGCAGCTTAGGGGTGAGGTACTCCTACGAGCAGTACTTC. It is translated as CASSLGVRYSYEQYF.

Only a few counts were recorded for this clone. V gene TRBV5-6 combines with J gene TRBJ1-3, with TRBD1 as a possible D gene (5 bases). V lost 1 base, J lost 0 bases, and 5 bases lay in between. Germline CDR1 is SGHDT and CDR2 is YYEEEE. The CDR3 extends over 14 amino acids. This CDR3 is CASSLRGSGNTIYF. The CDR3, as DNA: TGTGCCAGCAGCTTGAGGGGCTCTGGAAACACCATATATTTT.

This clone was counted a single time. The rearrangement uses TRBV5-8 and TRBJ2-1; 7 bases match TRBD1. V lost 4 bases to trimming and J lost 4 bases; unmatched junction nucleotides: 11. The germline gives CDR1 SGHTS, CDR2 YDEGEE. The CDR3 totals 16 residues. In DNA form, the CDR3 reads TGTGCCAGCAGCACCTTAGACAGGGACGCTTACAATGAGCAGTTCTTC. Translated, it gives CASSTLDRDAYNEQFF.

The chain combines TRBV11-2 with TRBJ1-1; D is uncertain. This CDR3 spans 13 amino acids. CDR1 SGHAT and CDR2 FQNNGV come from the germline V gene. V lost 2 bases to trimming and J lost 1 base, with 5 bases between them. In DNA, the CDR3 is TGTGCCAGCAGCTTACGAGAGAACACTGAAGCTTTCTTT. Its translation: CASSLRENTEAFF.

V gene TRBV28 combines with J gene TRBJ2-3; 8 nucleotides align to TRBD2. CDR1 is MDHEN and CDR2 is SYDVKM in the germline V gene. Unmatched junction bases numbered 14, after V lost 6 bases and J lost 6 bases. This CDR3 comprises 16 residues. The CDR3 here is CASRTLAGNVGDTQYF. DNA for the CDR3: TGTGCCAGCAGGACGCTAGCGGGTAACGTGGGGGATACGCAGTATTTT.

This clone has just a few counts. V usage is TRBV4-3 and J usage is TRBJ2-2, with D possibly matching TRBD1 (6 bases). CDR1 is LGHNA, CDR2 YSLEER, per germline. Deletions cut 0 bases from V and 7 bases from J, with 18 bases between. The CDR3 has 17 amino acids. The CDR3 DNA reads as TGCGCCAGCAGCCAAGATCGAACTGGGTTGGGACACGGGGAGCTGTTTTTT. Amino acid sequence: CASSQDRTGLGHGELFF.

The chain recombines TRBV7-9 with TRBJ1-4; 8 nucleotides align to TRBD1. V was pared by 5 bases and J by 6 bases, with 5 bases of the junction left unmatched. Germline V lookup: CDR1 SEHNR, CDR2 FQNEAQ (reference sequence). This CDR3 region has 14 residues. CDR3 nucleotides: TGTGCCAGCAGCCTGACAGGGGTAGATGAAAAACTGTTTTTT. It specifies CASSLTGVDEKLFF.

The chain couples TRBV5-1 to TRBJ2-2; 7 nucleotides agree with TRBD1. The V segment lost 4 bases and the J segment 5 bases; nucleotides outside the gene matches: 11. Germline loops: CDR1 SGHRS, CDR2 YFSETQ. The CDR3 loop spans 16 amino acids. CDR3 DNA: TGCGCCAGCAGCCCCTCCGGGACAGAGTGGACCGGGGAGCTGTTTTTT. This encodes CASSPSGTEWTGELFF.

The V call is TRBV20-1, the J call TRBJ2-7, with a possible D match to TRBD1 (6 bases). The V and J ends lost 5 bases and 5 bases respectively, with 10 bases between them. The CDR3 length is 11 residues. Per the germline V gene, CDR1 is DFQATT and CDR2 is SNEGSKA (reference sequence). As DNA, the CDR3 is TGCAGTGCTGGGAACAGGGACGAGCAGTACTTC. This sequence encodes CSAGNRDEQYF.

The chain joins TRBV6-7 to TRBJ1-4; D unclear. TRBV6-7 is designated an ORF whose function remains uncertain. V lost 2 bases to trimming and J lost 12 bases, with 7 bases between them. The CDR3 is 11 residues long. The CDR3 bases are TGTGCCAGCAGTTACCGGGGAGAACTGTTTTTT. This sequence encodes CASSYRGELFF.

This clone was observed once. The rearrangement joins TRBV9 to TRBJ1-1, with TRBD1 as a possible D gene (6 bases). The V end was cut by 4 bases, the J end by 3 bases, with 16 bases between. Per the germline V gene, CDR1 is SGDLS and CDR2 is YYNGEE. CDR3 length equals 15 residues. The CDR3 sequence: CASSHTGPGDTEAFF. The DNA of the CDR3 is TGTGCCAGCAGCCACACCGGGCCAGGGGACACTGAAGCTTTCTTT.

Here the CDR3 reads CATSRGQVSYEQYF. DNA of the CDR3: TGTGCCACCAGCAGAGGACAGGTCAGTTACGAGCAGTACTTC. The V gene is TRBV15, the J gene TRBJ2-5, with D tentatively TRBD1 (6 bases). The end of the DNA fits TRBJ2-7 better, so the J call may be wrong. The CDR3 runs 14 residues. CDR1 and CDR2 (germline): LNHNV, YYDKDF (reference sequence).

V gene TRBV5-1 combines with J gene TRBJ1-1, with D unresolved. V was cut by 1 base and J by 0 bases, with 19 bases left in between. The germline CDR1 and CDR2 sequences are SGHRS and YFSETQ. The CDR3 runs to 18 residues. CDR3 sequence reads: CASSLNGVRSAMNTEAFF. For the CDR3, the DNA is TGCGCCAGCAGCTTGAACGGCGTGCGGTCAGCAATGAACACTGAAGCTTTCTTT.